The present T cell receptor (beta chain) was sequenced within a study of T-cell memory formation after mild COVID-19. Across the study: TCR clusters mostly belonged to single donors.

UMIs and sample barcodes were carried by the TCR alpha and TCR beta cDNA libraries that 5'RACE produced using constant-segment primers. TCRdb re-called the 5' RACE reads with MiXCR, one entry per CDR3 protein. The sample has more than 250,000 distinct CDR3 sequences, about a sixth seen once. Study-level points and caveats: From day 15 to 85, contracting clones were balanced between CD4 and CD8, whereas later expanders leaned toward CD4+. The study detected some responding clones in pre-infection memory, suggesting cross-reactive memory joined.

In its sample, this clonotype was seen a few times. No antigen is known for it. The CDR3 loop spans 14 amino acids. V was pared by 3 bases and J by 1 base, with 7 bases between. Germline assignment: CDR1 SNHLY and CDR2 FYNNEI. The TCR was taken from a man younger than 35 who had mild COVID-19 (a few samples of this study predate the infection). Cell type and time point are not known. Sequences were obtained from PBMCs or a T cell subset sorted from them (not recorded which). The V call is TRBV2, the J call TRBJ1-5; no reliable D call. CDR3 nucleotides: TGTGCCAGCAGTGATTCCCAGAGCAATCAGCCCCAGCATTTT. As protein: CASSDSQSNQPQHF. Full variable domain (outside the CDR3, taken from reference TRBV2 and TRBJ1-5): EPEVTQTPSHQVTQMGQEVILRCVPISNHLYFYWYRQILGQKVEFLVSFYNNEISEKSEIFDDQFSVERPDGSNFTLKIRSTKLEDSAMYFCASSDSQSNQPQHFGDGTRLSIL.